This TCR beta chain was obtained from a study of cytomegalovirus exposure and HLA in healthy donors. With 60 Vbeta and 13 Jbeta primers, the PCR was carried out. Produced via immunoSEQ multiplex PCR; TCRdb's table is partial and in-frame only. The table includes about 70,000 clones, less than 65% detected once. There are 15 residues in the CDR3. V shed 2 bases, J shed 1 base, and the junction held 5 bases outside the gene matches. Per germline, CDR1 GTSNPN and CDR2 SVGIG (reference sequence). Whole-study findings and limits: An analysis that came later showed most CMV-associated TCR beta chains appearing HLA-restricted.

A remark on this clone: The antigen remains undetermined.

Material: PBMCs. V and J are TRBV30 and TRBJ1-5; the match to TRBD1 covers 7 bases. The source is a man younger than 45 in good health and CMV-seronegative. The CDR3 DNA is TGTGCCTGGAGTATCGAGACAGGGAGCAATCAGCCCCAGCATTTT. Translating it yields CAWSIETGSNQPQHF.